Given below is one TCR beta chain in context. The antigen it recognizes is unknown. It has no much larger one-base neighbor in the sample; base qualities were not kept. This record comes from a study of blood T cell repertoires in COVID-19 (dated by TCRdb to the early 2020s). Context from the whole study: Samples covering the acute and convalescent phases of COVID-19 were provided by collaborators in the United States, Italy and Spain. The prospective study material was composed of cDNA or gDNA derived from T cells, B-cell-depleted T cells, or PBMCs. Subjects who had been exposed to COVID-19, were actively infected with it, or had recovered from it provided the deeply sampled blood TCRbeta repertoires that made up the dataset. The repertoires were released in a freely available public database meant as a resource for research on the immune response to SARS-CoV-2. Samples came from the ongoing ImmuneRACE study (first 160 participants) plus 1,254 subjects from 6 global collaborators. Sample metadata almost always included a de-identified subject ID, COVID-19 status, age in years and sex. HLA class I and class II types, where available, came from metadata supplied by the sample provider rather than from assay-based typing.

Samples from volunteer blood donors who had recovered from COVID-19 were contributed by a second Seattle source. Each collaborating institution followed its own protocols to collect whole blood in K2EDTA tubes. For TCRbeta analysis, collaborators shipped samples as frozen whole blood, isolated PBMCs, or DNA extracted from either of those sample types. The junction shows trimming of 10 bases on V and 2 bases on J, and the gene matches do not reach 14 bases of it. The CDR3 runs 16 amino acids, cysteine and phenylalanine included. The kept DNA is CDR3 alone, 48 bases in frame from the first base. CDR1 KGHDR and CDR2 SFDVKD are derived from the germline V gene. Overall results and qualifications from the work: The amount of clinical and demographic metadata varied by source and participant and was provided uncurated.

TCRbeta CDR3 regions were amplified from genomic DNA using the immunoSEQ Assay, a bias-controlled multiplex PCR. The authors' analysis ran thus. The number of nucleated cells in each sample was estimated from the amplification of reference gene primers within the assay. Sequence reads were collapsed and filtered to measure the absolute abundance of every unique TCRbeta CDR3 rearrangement. For each sample, productive Simpson clonality was calculated as the square root of Simpson's diversity index over productive rearrangements. TCRdb retrieved this table from immuneACCESS and kept in-frame rearrangements only. Not all clones are present; in checked studies, unresolved V genes account for under half, and no reason is known for the remainder. V and J calls plus clone size are reproduced from that table; the DNA served to infer D and trimming. Recorded for this sample are some 230,000 clones; 84% of them occurred a single time. Approximately 5.1% of the sample comes from the top ten.

The receptor's source is a woman aged 60-75 years who had recovered from COVID-19. The receptor chain draws on TRBV24-1 and TRBJ2-3; a stretch of 7 junction bases matches TRBD2. Sequencing was performed on peripheral blood. The CDR3 region reads CATPREAGVFTDTQYF. The DNA sequence is as follows: TGTGCCACTCCTAGGGAGGCGGGGGTTTTCACAGATACGCAGTATTTT.